These 20 T cell receptor beta chains came from one sample sequenced in a study of cytomegalovirus exposure and HLA in healthy donors. The primer mix had 60 Vbeta and 13 Jbeta primers. Sequencing was performed with immunoSEQ multiplex PCR; in TCRdb, only in-frame clones are kept and a portion is missing. The sample has about 140,000 clones; roughly 73% are singletons. Sequenced input: PBMCs. The receptor set was obtained from a middle-aged man in good health and CMV-seronegative.

V gene TRBV5-1 combines with J gene TRBJ2-7, with TRBD1 identical over 9 bases. CDR3 length equals 18 residues. J gave up 2 bases and V 0 bases, and 12 bases lay outside the gene matches. In germline, CDR1 is SGHRS, CDR2 YFSETQ. CDR3 in amino acids: CASSLGGTGTVKAYEQYF. As DNA, the CDR3 is TGCGCCAGCAGCTTGGGGGGGACAGGGACGGTAAAAGCCTACGAGCAGTACTTC.

In its sample, this clone was seen a few times. The chain combines TRBV5-1 with TRBJ1-5; possible D gene TRBD1, 6 bases. Germline V gives CDR1 SGHRS, CDR2 YFSETQ. The CDR3 is 14 amino acids. The V gene lost 2 bases and the J gene lost 7 bases, with 13 bases spanning the gap. The CDR3 DNA sequence: TGCGCCAGCAGCTTAGGGGGATCGGGCCAGCCCCAGCATTTT. Translated, it gives CASSLGGSGQPQHF.

This sequence joins TRBV5-4 and TRBJ1-1; D perhaps matches TRBD1 (6 bases). Germline assignment: CDR1 SGHNT and CDR2 YYREEE (reference sequence). Trimming cost V 5 bases and J 5 bases, with 10 bases left between them. The CDR3 has 12 residues. The CDR3 loop is CASSPDSTEAFF. The CDR3 nucleotides are TGTGCCAGCAGTCCGGACAGTACTGAAGCTTTCTTT. Full variable domain (remainder filled in from reference TRBV5-4 and TRBJ1-1): ETGVTQSPTHLIKTRGQQVTLRCSSQSGHNTVSWYQQALGQGPQFIFQYYREEENGRGNFPPRFSGLQFPNYSSELNVNALELDDSALYLCASSPDSTEAFFGQGTRLTVV.

A note on this clone: The DNA is left out, because the CDR3 cannot be placed on it with certainty; the CDR3 is given as TCRdb lists it. This chain uses TRBV5-1 with TRBJ2-4; the table's D call, TRBD2, has no DNA check behind it. The germline CDR1 and CDR2 sequences are SGHRS and YFSETQ. Including both end residues, the CDR3 is 13 amino acids long. This chain's CDR3 is CASSFGPGGSMNF.

This clone appeared a few times. The chain has TRBV4-3 and TRBJ1-2; no clear D gene. The CDR3 spans 13 residues. CDR1 and CDR2 (germline): LGHNA, YSLEER. V was pared by 4 bases and J by 0 bases, with 6 bases between. CDR3 amino acids: CASSPEANYGYTF. Written as DNA, the CDR3 is TGCGCCAGCAGCCCTGAGGCTAACTATGGCTACACCTTC.

The V and J genes are TRBV19 and TRBJ2-5; D is possibly TRBD2 (6 bases). The CDR3 runs to 15 residues. V lost 6 bases and J 4 bases, leaving 18 bases between the germline ends. In germline, CDR1 is LNHDA, CDR2 SQIVND (reference sequence). The CDR3 region is CASRKVSLAPETQYF. CDR3 sequence (DNA): TGTGCCAGTAGGAAAGTCTCACTAGCCCCAGAGACCCAGTACTTC.

This clone was counted between two and nine times. The chain employs TRBV10-1 and TRBJ2-1, with TRBD1 identical over 9 bases. J lost 8 bases, V lost 1 base, and 9 bases had no gene match. This CDR3 is built from 16 residues. CDR1 and CDR2 from the germline V gene are WNHNN and SYGVQD (reference sequence). CDR3 bases: TGCGCCAGCAGTGAGTTCCCCACGACAGGGGGTGATGAGCAGTTCTTC. Protein product: CASSEFPTTGGDEQFF.

The DNA for the CDR3 is TGCGCCAGCAGCCTTGGGACTAGCGGGGGGTTCCAAGAGACCCAGTACTTC. Protein sequence: CASSLGTSGGFQETQYF. The rearrangement links TRBV4-3 to TRBJ2-5, with 15 bases lining up with TRBD2. CDR1 LGHNA and CDR2 YSLEER come from the germline V gene. V was clipped by 4 bases and J by 1 base; unmatched bases: 4. The CDR3 is made up of 17 amino acids.

V usage is TRBV30 and J usage is TRBJ2-2, with 7 positions matching TRBD1. V was clipped by 8 bases and J by 0 bases; unmatched bases: 3. This CDR3 is built from 13 residues. Germline V gene data show CDR1 as GTSNPN and CDR2 as SVGIG (reference sequence). CDR3: CAVDRPNTGELFF. The CDR3 coding sequence is TGTGCCGTGGACAGGCCGAACACCGGGGAGCTGTTTTTT.

The rearrangement links TRBV10-3 to TRBJ1-1; 7 nucleotides agree with TRBD1. CDR3 length: 13 amino acids. Germline lookup yields CDR1 ENHRY and CDR2 SYGVKD. V lost 5 bases to trimming and J lost 5 bases; unmatched junction nucleotides: 5. This chain's CDR3 is CAISYQGETEAFF. The CDR3 DNA reads TGTGCCATCAGTTACCAGGGGGAAACTGAAGCTTTCTTT.

V and J are TRBV7-9 and TRBJ1-6; 8 bases agree with TRBD1. The CDR3 covers 15 residues. With V trimmed by 5 bases and J by 7 bases, 7 bases remained unmatched. The germline CDR1 and CDR2 sequences are SEHNR and FQNEAQ (reference sequence). The CDR3: CASSPTGDGNSPLHF. The CDR3 region has the DNA TGTGCCAGCAGCCCGACAGGGGATGGGAATTCACCCCTCCACTTT.

This chain joins TRBV6-1 and TRBJ1-1, with 8 bases fitting TRBD1. In germline, CDR1 is MNHNS, CDR2 SASEGT. The CDR3 covers 15 residues. Germline trimming cut 9 bases from V and 5 bases from J; bases unmatched to any gene: 14. The CDR3 region has the DNA TGTGCCAGGAAACGTAGGCAGGGGGCTGAAACTGAAGCTTTCTTT. Translated: CARKRRQGAETEAFF.

V usage is TRBV9 and J usage is TRBJ2-7, with a tentative D call TRBD1 (6 bases). The V gene's germline CDR1 is SGDLS and CDR2 YYNGEE. V was pared by 0 bases and J by 4 bases, with 11 bases between. The CDR3 has 14 residues. This CDR3 reads CASSVAGEGYEQYF. DNA for the CDR3: TGTGCCAGCAGCGTAGCAGGGGAAGGGTACGAGCAGTACTTC.

The J gene is TRBJ2-7, the V gene TRBV5-1, with TRBD1 matching over 7 bases. This CDR3 is built from 14 residues. The ends lost 4 bases at V and 2 bases at J; junction bases unmatched: 6. Looked up from germline, CDR1 is SGHRS and CDR2 is YFSETQ. CDR3 coding DNA: TGCGCCAGCAGCCCCTCGGGACAGACCTACGAGCAGTACTTC. Its protein is CASSPSGQTYEQYF.

The rearrangement uses TRBV6-5 and TRBJ1-3, with TRBD1 identical over 7 bases. V was pared by 0 bases and J by 3 bases, with 2 bases of the junction left unmatched. The CDR3 is 15 amino acids. Germline V gives CDR1 MNHEY, CDR2 SVGAGI. CDR3 in DNA: TGTGCCAGCAGTTACTCTCACAGGGGTGGAAACACCATATATTTT. It is translated as CASSYSHRGGNTIYF.

The chain recombines TRBV7-3 with TRBJ2-7, with TRBD1 matching over 8 bases. CDR3 length: 15 residues. The V segment lost 2 bases and the J segment 2 bases; nucleotides outside the gene matches: 5. CDR1 is SGHTA, CDR2 FQGTGA, per germline. CDR3 sequence reads: CASSLVDRGPYEQYF. CDR3 bases: TGTGCCAGCAGCTTAGTCGACAGGGGTCCCTACGAGCAGTACTTC.

V and J are TRBV11-2 and TRBJ2-3, with TRBD2 matching 11 bases. The CDR3 runs to 14 residues. The V and J ends lost 1 base and 6 bases, in that order; junction bases with no gene match: 0. Germline lookup yields CDR1 SGHAT and CDR2 FQNNGV. The CDR3 spells CASSLVAGGDTQYF. The CDR3 DNA reads TGTGCCAGCAGCTTAGTAGCGGGGGGGGATACGCAGTATTTT.

The chain employs TRBV9 and TRBJ2-1, with D tentatively TRBD2 (5 bases). Germline CDR1 SGDLS, CDR2 YYNGEE. The CDR3 is 14 amino acids. Trimming cost V 2 bases and J 1 base, with 7 bases left between them. The CDR3, as DNA: TGTGCCAGCAGCGTTTCGGGGTCCTACAATGAGCAGTTCTTC. It yields the protein CASSVSGSYNEQFF. The full variable domain, in which reference TRBV9 and TRBJ2-1 provide the parts outside the CDR3, is DSGVTQTPKHLITATGQRVTLRCSPRSGDLSVYWYQQSLDQGLQFLIQYYNGEERAKGNILERFSAQQFPDLHSELNLSSLELGDSALYFCASSVSGSYNEQFFGPGTRLTVL.

The chain carries TRBV11-2 and TRBJ2-3, with D perhaps TRBD1 (6 bases). The CDR3 is made up of 15 amino acids. The V gene lost 5 bases and the J gene lost 0 bases, with 12 bases spanning the gap. Germline V gene sequence: CDR1 SGHAT, CDR2 FQNNGV. The CDR3 sequence: CASSTGHQSTDTQYF. The CDR3 DNA reads TGTGCCAGCAGCACGGGACACCAAAGCACAGATACGCAGTATTTT. The variable domain in full, with the rest retrieved from reference TRBV11-2 and TRBJ2-3, is EAGVAQSPRYKIIEKRQSVAFWCNPISGHATLYWYQQILGQGPKLLIQFQNNGVVDDSQLPKDRFSAERLKGVDSTLKIQPAKLEDSAVYLCASSTGHQSTDTQYFGPGTRLTVL.

This clone was seen a handful of times. The rearrangement links TRBV19 to TRBJ1-1; 9 bases are a match to TRBD1. CDR1 and CDR2 from the germline V gene are LNHDA and SQIVND (reference sequence). The ends lost 6 bases at V and 5 bases at J; junction bases unmatched: 10. This CDR3 comprises 15 residues. CDR3 in amino acids: CASRGTGTPRTEAFF. CDR3 bases: TGTGCCAGTAGGGGGACAGGGACTCCCCGGACTGAAGCTTTCTTT.